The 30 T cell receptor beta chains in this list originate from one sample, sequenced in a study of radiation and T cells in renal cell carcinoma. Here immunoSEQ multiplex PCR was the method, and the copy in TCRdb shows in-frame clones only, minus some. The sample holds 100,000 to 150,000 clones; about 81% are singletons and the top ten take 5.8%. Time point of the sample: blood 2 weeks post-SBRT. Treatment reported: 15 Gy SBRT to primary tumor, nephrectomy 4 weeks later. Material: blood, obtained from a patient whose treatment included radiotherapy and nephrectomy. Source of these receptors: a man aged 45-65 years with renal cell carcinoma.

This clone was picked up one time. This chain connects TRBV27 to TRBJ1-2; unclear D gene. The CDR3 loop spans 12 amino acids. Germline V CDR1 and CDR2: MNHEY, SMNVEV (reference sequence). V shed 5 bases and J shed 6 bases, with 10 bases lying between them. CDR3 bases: TGTGCCAGCAGTGCCACCTTGAATGGCTACACCTTC. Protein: CASSATLNGYTF.

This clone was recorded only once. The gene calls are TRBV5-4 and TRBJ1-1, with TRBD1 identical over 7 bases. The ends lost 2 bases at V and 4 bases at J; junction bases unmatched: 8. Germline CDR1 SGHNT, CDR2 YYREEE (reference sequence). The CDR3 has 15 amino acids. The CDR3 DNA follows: TGTGCCAGCAGCTTACCCTCGAGGGGGCGCACTGAAGCTTTCTTT. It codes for CASSLPSRGRTEAFF.

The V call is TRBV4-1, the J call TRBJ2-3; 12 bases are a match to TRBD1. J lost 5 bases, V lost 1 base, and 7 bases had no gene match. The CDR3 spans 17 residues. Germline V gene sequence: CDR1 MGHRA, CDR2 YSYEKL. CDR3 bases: TGCGCCAGCAGCCAAGTACTAGGGACAGGGGGCGAAGATACGCAGTATTTT. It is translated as CASSQVLGTGGEDTQYF.

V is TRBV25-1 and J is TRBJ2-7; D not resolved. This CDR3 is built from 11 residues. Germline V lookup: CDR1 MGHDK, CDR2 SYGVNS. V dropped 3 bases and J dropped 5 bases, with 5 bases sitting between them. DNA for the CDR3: TGTGCCAGCAGTGATGGTAACGAGCAGTACTTC. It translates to CASSDGNEQYF.

The CDR3 DNA reads TGTGCCATCACGGGGGGGACAGCGGCCACAGATACGCAGTATTTT. Its translation is CAITGGTAATDTQYF. The chain is built from TRBV10-3 and TRBJ2-3; D perhaps matches TRBD2 (8 bases). The CDR3 has 15 residues. V lost 7 bases, J lost 2 bases, and 16 bases lay in between. CDR1 is ENHRY, CDR2 SYGVKD, per germline.

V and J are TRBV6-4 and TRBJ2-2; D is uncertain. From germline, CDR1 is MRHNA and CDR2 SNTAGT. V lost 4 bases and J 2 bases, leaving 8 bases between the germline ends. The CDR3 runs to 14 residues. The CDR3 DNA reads TGTGCCAGCAGTGCTAACTATAACACCGGGGAGCTGTTTTTT. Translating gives CASSANYNTGELFF.

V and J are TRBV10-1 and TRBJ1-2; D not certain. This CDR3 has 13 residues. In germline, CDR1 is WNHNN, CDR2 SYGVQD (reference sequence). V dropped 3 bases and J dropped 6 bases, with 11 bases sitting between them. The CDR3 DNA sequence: TGCGCCAGCAGTGACAGCAAAGCCGATGGCTACACCTTC. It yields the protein CASSDSKADGYTF.

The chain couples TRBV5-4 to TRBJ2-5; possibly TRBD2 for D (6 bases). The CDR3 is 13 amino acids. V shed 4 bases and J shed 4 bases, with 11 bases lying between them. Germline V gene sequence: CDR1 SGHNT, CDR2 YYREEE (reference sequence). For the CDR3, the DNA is TGTGCCAGCAGCAAGACTAGTGGAGAGACCCAGTACTTC. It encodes CASSKTSGETQYF.

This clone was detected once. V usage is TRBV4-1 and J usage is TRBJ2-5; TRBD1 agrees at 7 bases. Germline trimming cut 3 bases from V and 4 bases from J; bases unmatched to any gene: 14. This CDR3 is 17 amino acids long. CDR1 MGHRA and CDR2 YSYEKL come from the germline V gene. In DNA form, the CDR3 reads TGCGCCAGCAGCCAGTCCCGACAGGGTGAGATGGGAGAGACCCAGTACTTC. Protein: CASSQSRQGEMGETQYF.

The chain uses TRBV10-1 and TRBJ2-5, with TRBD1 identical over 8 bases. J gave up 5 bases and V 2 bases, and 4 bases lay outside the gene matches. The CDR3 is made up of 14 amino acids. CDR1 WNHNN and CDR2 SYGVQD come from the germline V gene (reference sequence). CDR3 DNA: TGCGCCAGCAGTGAGGCAGGGGGCGCGGAGACCCAGTACTTC. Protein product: CASSEAGGAETQYF.

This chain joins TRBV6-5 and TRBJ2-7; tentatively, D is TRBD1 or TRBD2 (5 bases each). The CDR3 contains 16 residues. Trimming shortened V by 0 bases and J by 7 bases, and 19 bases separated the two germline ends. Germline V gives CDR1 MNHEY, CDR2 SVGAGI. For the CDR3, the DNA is TGTGCCAGCAGTTACTCGTTTTTCAGGGACGGGTATGAGCAGTACTTC. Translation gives CASSYSFFRDGYEQYF.

CDR3 DNA sequence: TGTGCCAGCAGTTACGGACAGGGCTCTGAAGCTTTCTTT. It specifies CASSYGQGSEAFF. V and J are TRBV6-6 and TRBJ1-1; 8 bases agree with TRBD1. This CDR3 region has 13 residues. Germline V lookup: CDR1 MNHNY, CDR2 SVGAGI (reference sequence). Trimming removed 2 bases from V and 6 bases from J; junction bases left unmatched: 2.

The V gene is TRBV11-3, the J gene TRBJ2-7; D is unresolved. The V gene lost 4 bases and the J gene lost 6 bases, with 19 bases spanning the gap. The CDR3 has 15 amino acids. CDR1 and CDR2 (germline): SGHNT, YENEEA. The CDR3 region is CASSSRTGLGSEQYF. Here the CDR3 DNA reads TGTGCCAGCAGCTCAAGAACCGGCCTGGGGTCCGAGCAGTACTTC.

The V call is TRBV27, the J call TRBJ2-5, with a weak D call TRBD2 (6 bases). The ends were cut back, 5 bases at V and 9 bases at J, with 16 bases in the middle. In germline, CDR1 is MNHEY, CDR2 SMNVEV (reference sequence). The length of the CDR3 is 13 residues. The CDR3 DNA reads TGTGCCAGCAGTGGGACGAGGGACTTGGCCCAGTACTTC. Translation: CASSGTRDLAQYF.

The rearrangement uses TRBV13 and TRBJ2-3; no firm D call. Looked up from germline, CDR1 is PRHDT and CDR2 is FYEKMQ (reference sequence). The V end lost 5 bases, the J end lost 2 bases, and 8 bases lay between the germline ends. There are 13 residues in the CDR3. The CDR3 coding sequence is TGTGCCAGCAGCCCACGAACCACAGATACGCAGTATTTT. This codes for CASSPRTTDTQYF.

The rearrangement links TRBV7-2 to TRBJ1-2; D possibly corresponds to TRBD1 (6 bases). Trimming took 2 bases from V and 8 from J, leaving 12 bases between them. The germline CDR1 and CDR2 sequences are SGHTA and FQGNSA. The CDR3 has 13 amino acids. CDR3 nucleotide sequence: TGTGCCAGCAGCTTACTGGGACAAGGGGGCTACACCTTC. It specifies CASSLLGQGGYTF.

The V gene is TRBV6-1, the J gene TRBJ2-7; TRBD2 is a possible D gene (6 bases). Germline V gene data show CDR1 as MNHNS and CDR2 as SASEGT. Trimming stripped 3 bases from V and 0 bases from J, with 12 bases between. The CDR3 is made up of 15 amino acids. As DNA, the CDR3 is TGTGCCAGCAGTGACGGGACTCTCCTCTCCTACGAGCAGTACTTC. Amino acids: CASSDGTLLSYEQYF.

The CDR3 sequence: CASSFRDRGYEQYF. For the CDR3, the DNA is TGTGCCAGCAGCTTCCGGGACCGTGGTTACGAGCAGTACTTC. This chain uses TRBV7-9 with TRBJ2-7; possibly TRBD1 or TRBD2 for D (5 bases each). V lost 3 bases to trimming and J lost 4 bases, with 13 bases between them. CDR3 length: 14 amino acids. Germline V gene sequence: CDR1 SEHNR, CDR2 FQNEAQ (reference sequence). The variable domain in full, completed from reference TRBV7-9 and TRBJ2-7, reads DTGVSQNPRHKITKRGQNVTFRCDPISEHNRLYWYRQTLGQGPEFLTYFQNEAQLEKSRLLSDRFSAERPKGSFSTLEIQRTEQGDSAMYLCASSFRDRGYEQYFGPGTRLTVT.

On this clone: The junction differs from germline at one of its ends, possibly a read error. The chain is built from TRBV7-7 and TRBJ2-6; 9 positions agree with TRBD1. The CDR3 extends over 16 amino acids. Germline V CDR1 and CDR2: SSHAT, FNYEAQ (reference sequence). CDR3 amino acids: CASSYGTGSGANVLTF. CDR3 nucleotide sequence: TGTGCTAGCAGCTATGGGACAGGGTCTGGGGCCAACGTCCTGACTTTC.

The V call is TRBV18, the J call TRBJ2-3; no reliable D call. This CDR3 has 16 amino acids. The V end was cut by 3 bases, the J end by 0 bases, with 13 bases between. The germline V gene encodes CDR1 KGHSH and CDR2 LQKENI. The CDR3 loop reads CASSPPRRTSTDTQYF. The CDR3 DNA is TGTGCCAGCTCACCCCCTAGGCGGACCAGCACAGATACGCAGTATTTT. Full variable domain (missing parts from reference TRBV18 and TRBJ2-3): NAGVMQNPRHLVRRRGQEARLRCSPMKGHSHVYWYRQLPEEGLKFMVYLQKENIIDESGMPKERFSAEFPKEGPSILRIQQVVRGDSAAYFCASSPPRRTSTDTQYFGPGTRLTVL.

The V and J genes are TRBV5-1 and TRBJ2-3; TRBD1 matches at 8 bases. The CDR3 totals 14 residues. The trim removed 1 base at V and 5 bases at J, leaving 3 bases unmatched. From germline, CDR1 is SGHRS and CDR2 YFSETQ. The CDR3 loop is CASSLQGAEDTQYF. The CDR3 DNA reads TGCGCCAGCAGCTTGCAGGGGGCGGAAGATACGCAGTATTTT.

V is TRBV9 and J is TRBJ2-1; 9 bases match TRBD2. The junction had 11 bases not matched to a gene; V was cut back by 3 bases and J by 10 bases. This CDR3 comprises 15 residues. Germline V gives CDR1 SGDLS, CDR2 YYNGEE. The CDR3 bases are TGTGCCAGCAGCGCAGCGGGGGGCAGAAGTAAAGAGCAGTTCTTC. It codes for CASSAAGGRSKEQFF.

CDR3 coding DNA: TGTGCCAGCAGCGGGGCCGGAGACGAGCAGTACTTC. As protein: CASSGAGDEQYF. The chain uses TRBV9 and TRBJ2-7; D remains unclear. Trimming left V 3 bases short and J 5 bases short, with 9 bases between. Germline CDR1 is SGDLS and CDR2 is YYNGEE. The CDR3 contains 12 residues.

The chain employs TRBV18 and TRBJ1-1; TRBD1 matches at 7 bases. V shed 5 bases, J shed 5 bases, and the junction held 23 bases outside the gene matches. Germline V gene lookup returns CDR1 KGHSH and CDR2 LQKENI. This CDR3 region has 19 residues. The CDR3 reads CASSADPPGTERYWTEAFF. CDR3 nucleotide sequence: TGTGCCAGCTCAGCAGACCCCCCCGGGACAGAGAGGTATTGGACTGAAGCTTTCTTT.

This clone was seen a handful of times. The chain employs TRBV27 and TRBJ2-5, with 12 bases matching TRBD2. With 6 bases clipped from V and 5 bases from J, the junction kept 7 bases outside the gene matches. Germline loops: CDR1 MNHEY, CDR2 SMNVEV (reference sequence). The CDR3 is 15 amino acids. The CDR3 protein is CASRRLAGAGETQYF. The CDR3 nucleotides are TGTGCCAGCAGGAGACTAGCGGGAGCTGGTGAGACCCAGTACTTC.

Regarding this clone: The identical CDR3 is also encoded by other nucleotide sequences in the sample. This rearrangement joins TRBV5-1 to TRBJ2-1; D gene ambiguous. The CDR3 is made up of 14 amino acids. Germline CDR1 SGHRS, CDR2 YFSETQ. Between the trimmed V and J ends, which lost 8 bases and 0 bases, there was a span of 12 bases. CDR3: CASSLESSYNEQFF. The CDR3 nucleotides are TGCGCCAGTAGCCTGGAGAGCTCCTACAATGAGCAGTTCTTC.

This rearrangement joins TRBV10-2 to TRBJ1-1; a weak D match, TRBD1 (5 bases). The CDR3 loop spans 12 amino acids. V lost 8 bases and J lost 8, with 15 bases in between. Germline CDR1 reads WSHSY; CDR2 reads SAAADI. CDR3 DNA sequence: TGCGCCAGCCGAAGCGGGGGGTTCGAAGCTTTCTTT. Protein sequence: CASRSGGFEAFF.

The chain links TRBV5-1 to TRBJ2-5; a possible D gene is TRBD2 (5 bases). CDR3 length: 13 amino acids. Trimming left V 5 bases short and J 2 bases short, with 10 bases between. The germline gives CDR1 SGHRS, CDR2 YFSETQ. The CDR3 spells CASRPGLQETQYF. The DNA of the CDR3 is TGCGCCAGCAGACCGGGGTTACAAGAGACCCAGTACTTC.

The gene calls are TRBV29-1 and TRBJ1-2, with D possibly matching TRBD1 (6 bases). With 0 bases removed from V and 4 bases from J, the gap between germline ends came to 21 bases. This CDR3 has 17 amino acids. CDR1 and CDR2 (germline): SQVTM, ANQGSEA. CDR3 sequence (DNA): TGCAGCGTTGAAGATGGGGATAATTGGGGGGCAAGCTATGGCTACACCTTC. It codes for CSVEDGDNWGASYGYTF.

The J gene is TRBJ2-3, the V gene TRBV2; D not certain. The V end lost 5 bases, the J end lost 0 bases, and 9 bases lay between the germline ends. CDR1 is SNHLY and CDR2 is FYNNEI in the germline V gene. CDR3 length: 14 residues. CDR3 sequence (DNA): TGTGCCAGCAGTAATCGGCTTAGCACAGATACGCAGTATTTT. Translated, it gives CASSNRLSTDTQYF.